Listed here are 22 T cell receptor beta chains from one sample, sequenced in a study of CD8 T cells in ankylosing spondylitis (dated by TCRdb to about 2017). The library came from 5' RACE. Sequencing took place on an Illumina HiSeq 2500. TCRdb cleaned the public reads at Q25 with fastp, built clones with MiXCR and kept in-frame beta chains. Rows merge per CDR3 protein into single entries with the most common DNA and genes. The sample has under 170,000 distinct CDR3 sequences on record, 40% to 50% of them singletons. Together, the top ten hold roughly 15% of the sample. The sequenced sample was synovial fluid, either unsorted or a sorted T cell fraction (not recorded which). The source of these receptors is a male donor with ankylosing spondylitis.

CDR3 amino acids: CASSLELSWDTQYF. CDR3 coding DNA: TGTGCCAGCAGCTTAGAATTATCGTGGGATACGCAGTATTTT. This sequence joins TRBV11-2 and TRBJ2-3; D remains unclear. Between the trimmed V and J ends, which lost 0 bases and 6 bases, there was a span of 10 bases. The CDR3 runs 14 residues. From germline, CDR1 is SGHAT and CDR2 FQNNGV.

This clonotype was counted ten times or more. The CDR3 nucleotides are TGTGCCAGCAGTTTCCTTCCGGGACAGGGCCTCTCCTACGAGCAGTACTTC. It yields the protein CASSFLPGQGLSYEQYF. V and J are TRBV27 and TRBJ2-7; 9 nucleotides agree with TRBD1. Trimming took 3 bases from V and 0 from J; bases not matched to a gene: 9. The CDR3 has 17 residues. CDR1 and CDR2 (germline): MNHEY, SMNVEV (reference sequence).

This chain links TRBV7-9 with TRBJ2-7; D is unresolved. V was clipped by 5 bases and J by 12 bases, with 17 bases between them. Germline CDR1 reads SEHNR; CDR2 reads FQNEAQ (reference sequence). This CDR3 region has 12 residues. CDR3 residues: CASSPNLDSLYF. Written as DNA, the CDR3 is TGTGCCAGCAGCCCCAACCTAGATTCGCTGTACTTC.

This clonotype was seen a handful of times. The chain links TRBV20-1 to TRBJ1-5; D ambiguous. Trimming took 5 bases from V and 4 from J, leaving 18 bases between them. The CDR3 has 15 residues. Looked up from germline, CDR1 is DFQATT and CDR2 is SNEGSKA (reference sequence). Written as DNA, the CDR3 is TGCAGTGCTGGCGGACCAACCCGAGGGAATCAGCCCCAGCATTTT. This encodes CSAGGPTRGNQPQHF.

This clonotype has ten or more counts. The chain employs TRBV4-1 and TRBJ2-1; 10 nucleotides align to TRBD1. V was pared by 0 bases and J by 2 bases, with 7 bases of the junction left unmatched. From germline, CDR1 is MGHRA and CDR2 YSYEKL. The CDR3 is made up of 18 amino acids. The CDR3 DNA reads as TGCGCCAGCAGCCAAGATCCGGCCGGGACAGGGGCCTACAATGAGCAGTTCTTC. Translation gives CASSQDPAGTGAYNEQFF.

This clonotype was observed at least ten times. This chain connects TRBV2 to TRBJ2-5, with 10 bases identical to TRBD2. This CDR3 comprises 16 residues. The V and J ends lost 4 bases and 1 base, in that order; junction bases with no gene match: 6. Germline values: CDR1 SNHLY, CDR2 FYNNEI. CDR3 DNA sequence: TGTGCCAGCAGTGGCAGCGGGGGGGCGGTCCAAGAGACCCAGTACTTC. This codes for CASSGSGGAVQETQYF.

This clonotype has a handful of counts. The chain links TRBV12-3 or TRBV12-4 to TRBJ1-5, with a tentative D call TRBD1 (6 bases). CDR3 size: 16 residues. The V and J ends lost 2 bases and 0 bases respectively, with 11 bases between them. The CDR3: CASSLRGAYSNQPQHF. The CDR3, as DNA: TGTGCCAGCAGTTTAAGGGGGGCATATAGCAATCAGCCCCAGCATTTT.

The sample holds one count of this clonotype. CDR3 sequence: CASSNRWAWDRKEYTEAFF. The CDR3, as DNA: TGTGCCAGCAGCAACCGGTGGGCTTGGGACAGGAAGGAATACACTGAAGCTTTCTTT. V is TRBV5-6 and J is TRBJ1-1, with 8 nucleotides matching TRBD1. Germline CDR1 and CDR2: SGHDT and YYEEEE. This CDR3 has 19 amino acids. The trim removed 4 bases at V and 3 bases at J, leaving 20 bases unmatched.

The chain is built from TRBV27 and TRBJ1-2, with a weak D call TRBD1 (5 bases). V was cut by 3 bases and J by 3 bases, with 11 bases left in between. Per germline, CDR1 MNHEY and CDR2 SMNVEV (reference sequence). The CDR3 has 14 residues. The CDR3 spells CASSFLPGDYGYTF. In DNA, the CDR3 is TGTGCCAGCAGTTTTCTTCCGGGGGACTATGGCTACACCTTC.

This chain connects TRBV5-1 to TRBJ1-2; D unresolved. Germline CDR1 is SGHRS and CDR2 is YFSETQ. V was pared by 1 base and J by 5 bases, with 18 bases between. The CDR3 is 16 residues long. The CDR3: CASSLLVFPRRYGYTF. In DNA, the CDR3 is TGCGCCAGCAGCTTGTTGGTGTTCCCTCGTAGATATGGCTACACCTTC.

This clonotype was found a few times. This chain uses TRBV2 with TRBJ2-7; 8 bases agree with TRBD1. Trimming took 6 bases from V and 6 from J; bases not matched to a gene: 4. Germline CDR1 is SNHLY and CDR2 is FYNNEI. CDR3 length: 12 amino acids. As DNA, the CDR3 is TGTGCCAGCAGGTGGACAGGGACCGAGCAGTACTTC. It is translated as CASRWTGTEQYF. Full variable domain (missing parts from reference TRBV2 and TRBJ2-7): EPEVTQTPSHQVTQMGQEVILRCVPISNHLYFYWYRQILGQKVEFLVSFYNNEISEKSEIFDDQFSVERPDGSNFTLKIRSTKLEDSAMYFCASRWTGTEQYFGPGTRLTVT.

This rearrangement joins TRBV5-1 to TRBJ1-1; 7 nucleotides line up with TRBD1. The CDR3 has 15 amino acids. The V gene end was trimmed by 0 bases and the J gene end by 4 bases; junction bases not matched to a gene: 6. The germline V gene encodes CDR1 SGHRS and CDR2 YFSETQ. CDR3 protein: CASSLEGGRFTEAFF. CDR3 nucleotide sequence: TGCGCCAGCAGCTTGGAAGGGGGCCGGTTCACTGAAGCTTTCTTT.

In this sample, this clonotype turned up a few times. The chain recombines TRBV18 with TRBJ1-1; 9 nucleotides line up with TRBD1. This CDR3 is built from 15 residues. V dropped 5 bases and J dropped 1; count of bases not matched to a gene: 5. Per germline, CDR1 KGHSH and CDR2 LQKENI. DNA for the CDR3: TGTGCCAGCTCAGCCGGACAGGGGACGAACACTGAAGCTTTCTTT. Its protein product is CASSAGQGTNTEAFF.

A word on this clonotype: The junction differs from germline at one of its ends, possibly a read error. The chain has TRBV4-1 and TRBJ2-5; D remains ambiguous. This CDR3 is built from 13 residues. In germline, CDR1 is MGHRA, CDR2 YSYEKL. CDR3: CASSQVGEETQCF. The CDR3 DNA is TGCGCCAGCAGCCAAGTTGGGGAAGAGACCCAGTGCTTC.

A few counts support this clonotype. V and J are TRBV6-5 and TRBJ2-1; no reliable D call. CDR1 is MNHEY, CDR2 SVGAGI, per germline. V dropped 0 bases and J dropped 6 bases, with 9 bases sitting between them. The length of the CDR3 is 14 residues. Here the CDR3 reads CASSYSRFLNEQFF. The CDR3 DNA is TGTGCCAGCAGTTACTCTAGGTTCCTCAATGAGCAGTTCTTC.

CDR3 sequence reads: CASDTTSGAPYEQYF. CDR3 DNA: TGTGCCAGCGATACGACTAGCGGGGCGCCCTACGAGCAGTACTTC. V usage is TRBV2 and J usage is TRBJ2-7, with 11 bases fitting TRBD2. From germline, CDR1 is SNHLY and CDR2 FYNNEI. The CDR3 runs 15 residues. V dropped 8 bases and J dropped 2; count of bases not matched to a gene: 8.

In DNA form, the CDR3 reads TGTGCCAGCAGCCCGCCTTTGCTGTTCAGGGCCCTAACGGGTGAAGCTTTCTTT. Protein sequence: CASSPPLLFRALTGEAFF. The V gene is TRBV11-1, the J gene TRBJ1-1, with D perhaps TRBD1 (5 bases). Deletions cut 5 bases from V and 7 bases from J, with 29 bases between. This CDR3 comprises 18 residues. Looked up from germline, CDR1 is SGHAT and CDR2 is FQDESV (reference sequence).

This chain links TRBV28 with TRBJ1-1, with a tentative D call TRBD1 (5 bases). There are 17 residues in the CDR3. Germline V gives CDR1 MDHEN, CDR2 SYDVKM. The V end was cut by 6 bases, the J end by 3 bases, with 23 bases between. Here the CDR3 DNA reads TGTGCCAGCAGCCGCGAGGGACCCCGGAGGAGGGACACTGAAGCTTTCTTT. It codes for CASSREGPRRRDTEAFF.

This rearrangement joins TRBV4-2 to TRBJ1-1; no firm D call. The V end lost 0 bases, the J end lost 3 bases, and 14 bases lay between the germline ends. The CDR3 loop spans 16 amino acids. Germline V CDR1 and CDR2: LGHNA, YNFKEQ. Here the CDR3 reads CASSQDQEFGYTEAFF. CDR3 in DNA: TGTGCCAGCAGCCAAGATCAGGAGTTCGGGTACACTGAAGCTTTCTTT.

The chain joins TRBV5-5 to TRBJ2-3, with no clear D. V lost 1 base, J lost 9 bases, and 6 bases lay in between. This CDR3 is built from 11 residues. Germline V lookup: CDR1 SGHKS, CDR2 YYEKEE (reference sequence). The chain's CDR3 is CASSLSPTQYF. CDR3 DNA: TGTGCCAGCAGCTTGTCCCCGACGCAGTATTTT.

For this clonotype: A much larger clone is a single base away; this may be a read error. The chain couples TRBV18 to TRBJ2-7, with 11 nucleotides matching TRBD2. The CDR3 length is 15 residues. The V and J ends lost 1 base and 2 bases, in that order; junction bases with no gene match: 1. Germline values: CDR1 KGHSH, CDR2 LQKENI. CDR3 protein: CASSPRLAGPYEQYF. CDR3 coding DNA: TGTGCCAGCTCACCACGACTAGCGGGACCCTACGAGCAGTACTTC.

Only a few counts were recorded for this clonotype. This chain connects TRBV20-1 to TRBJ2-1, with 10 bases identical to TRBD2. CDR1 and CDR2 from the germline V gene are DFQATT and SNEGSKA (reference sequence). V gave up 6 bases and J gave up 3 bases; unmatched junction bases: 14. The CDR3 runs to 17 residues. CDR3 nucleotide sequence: TGCAGTGCCGAGCCCCTAGCGGGAGCGTGGGACTACAATGAGCAGTTCTTC. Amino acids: CSAEPLAGAWDYNEQFF.